This TCR beta chain is from a study of T-cell reconstitution after alpha-beta-depleted transplantation in children. The CDR3 spans 14 residues. In germline, CDR1 is KGHSH, CDR2 LQKENI. V shed 2 bases, J shed 5 bases, and the junction held 4 bases outside the gene matches. The authors prepared the TCRbeta library with unique molecular identifiers. TCRdb re-called the PCR reads with MiXCR, one entry per CDR3 protein. Here the sample spans 500,000 or so distinct CDR3 sequences, 32% being singletons. Sequencing was performed on PBMCs from the stem cell graft donor, taken from the stem cell graft. The chain has TRBV18 and TRBJ1-2; 8 positions agree with TRBD1. The source is a human donor who donated a stem cell graft to a child with aplastic anemia. CDR3 in amino acids: CASSPGDRGYGYTF. CDR3 nucleotides: TGTGCCAGCTCACCAGGAGACAGGGGATATGGCTACACCTTC.